One sample yielded the 24 T cell receptor beta chains listed below, sequenced in a study of CD4 and CD8 cells across lung adenocarcinoma regions. TCRdb ran MiXCR on the PCR reads and lists one entry per CDR3 protein. The table has under 8,000 distinct CDR3 sequences, about 48% seen once. Material for sequencing was CD8+ T cells from the center of a lung tumor. These receptors were collected from a female donor with lung adenocarcinoma. The CD4 and CD8 labels of this study may be unreliable.

Only a few counts were recorded for this clonotype. The chain recombines TRBV12-3 or TRBV12-4 with TRBJ2-1; no clear D. V was shortened by 0 bases and J by 9 bases, with 6 bases between the two germline ends. The CDR3 loop spans 12 amino acids. The CDR3 nucleotides are TGTGCCAGCAGTTTAGCAGCAGGTGAGCAGTTCTTC. Translation gives CASSLAAGEQFF.

The table lists this clonotype with many counts. The J gene is TRBJ2-1, the V gene TRBV5-3; D gene unclear. TRBV5-3 is an ORF, and what it does is uncertain. Trimming removed 1 base from V and 2 bases from J, with 13 bases in between. The CDR3 runs 16 residues. The CDR3 DNA reads TGTGCCAGAAGCTTGATCGGCGGCTCCCCCTACAATGAGCAGTTCTTC. Encoded protein: CARSLIGGSPYNEQFF.

This clonotype was found a few times. A read error may produce the germline difference seen at one junction end. The gene calls are TRBV7-7 and TRBJ2-3, with D unclear. The CDR3 spans 13 residues. Germline V gives CDR1 SSHAT, CDR2 FNYEAQ (reference sequence). CDR3 nucleotides: TGTGCTAGCACGTCCGGATCAGGCGATACGCAGTATTTT. Translating gives CASTSGSGDTQYF.

This clonotype was picked up one time. A junction boundary mismatches the germline segment, possibly from a read error. This rearrangement joins TRBV6-1 to TRBJ2-3, with D possibly being TRBD2 (8 bases). The CDR3 contains 18 residues. The germline V gene has CDR1 MNHNS and CDR2 SASEGT. CDR3 nucleotides: TGTGCCAGCACCGCTGCCGGGACTAGGGGGAGGGGGACAGATGCGCAGACTTTT. Translation: CASTAAGTRGRGTDAQTF.

The V gene is TRBV19, the J gene TRBJ2-7; 9 bases are shared with TRBD2. The CDR3 is 17 amino acids. Unmatched junction bases numbered 10, after V lost 3 bases and J lost 1 base. Germline values: CDR1 LNHDA, CDR2 SQIVND (reference sequence). The CDR3 region is CASSIRLAGILSYEQYF. The CDR3 nucleotides are TGTGCCAGTAGTATCAGGCTAGCGGGGATTCTGTCCTACGAGCAGTACTTC.

The chain links TRBV27 to TRBJ1-6, with 8 bases that match TRBD1. This CDR3 has 15 amino acids. CDR1 MNHEY and CDR2 SMNVEV come from the germline V gene (reference sequence). Trimming cost V 5 bases and J 6 bases; bases outside gene matches: 6. The CDR3 here is CASSPGDRTNSPLHF. CDR3 DNA: TGTGCCAGCAGTCCGGGGGACAGGACTAATTCACCCCTCCACTTT.

The sample holds many counts of this clonotype. The chain joins TRBV6-1 to TRBJ2-7; 7 bases fit TRBD1. CDR3 length equals 13 residues. With 6 bases clipped from V and 3 bases from J, the junction kept 5 bases outside the gene matches. CDR1 MNHNS and CDR2 SASEGT come from the germline V gene. Written as DNA, the CDR3 is TGTGCCAGCAGGACAGGGACAGACTACGAGCAGTACTTC. Residues: CASRTGTDYEQYF.

V usage is TRBV7-3 and J usage is TRBJ2-1, with D uncertain. The tail of the sequence fits TRBJ2-7 better, so the J call may be wrong. The CDR3 is 12 residues long. Germline lookup yields CDR1 SGHTA and CDR2 FQGTGA. The CDR3 reads CASSSTSYEQYF. The CDR3, as DNA: TGTGCCAGCAGCTCGACCTCATACGAGCAGTACTTC.

A remark on this clonotype: One end of the junction fails to match germline, which may point to a read error. CDR3 DNA: TGTGCTAGTGGGCGTGGAGGGGGCGTCGGGACGCAGTTTTTT. It yields the protein CASGRGGGVGTQFF. This chain uses TRBV12-5 with TRBJ2-3, with TRBD1 as a possible D gene (7 bases). The germline CDR1 and CDR2 sequences are LGHNT and FRNRAP. CDR3 length: 14 residues.

This clonotype was recorded once. V and J are TRBV28 and TRBJ2-1; possibly TRBD2 for D (5 bases). Trimming left V 3 bases short and J 13 bases short, with 28 bases between. The CDR3 loop spans 17 amino acids. Germline loops: CDR1 MDHEN, CDR2 SYDVKM. The DNA of the CDR3 is TGTGCCAGCAGTTTTTCTATGTCTGGGCTAGCCAAAAACATTCAGTTCTTC. Protein sequence: CASSFSMSGLAKNIQFF.

This chain links TRBV18 with TRBJ2-1, with 12 positions matching TRBD2. The CDR3 loop spans 15 amino acids. Per the germline V gene, CDR1 is KGHSH and CDR2 is LQKENI. J was trimmed by 7 bases and V by 1 base; bases with no gene match: 2. The CDR3 region is CASSPRLAGGNEQFF. Here the CDR3 DNA reads TGTGCCAGCTCACCACGGCTAGCGGGAGGGAATGAGCAGTTCTTC.

This clonotype was seen repeatedly, ten times or more. V is TRBV12-3 or TRBV12-4 and J is TRBJ2-1; TRBD2 agrees at 8 bases. Gene TRBJ2-7 matches the end of the DNA better, so the J call may be wrong. CDR3 length: 13 residues. CDR3 residues: CASSFRGGGEQYF. The CDR3 coding sequence is TGTGCCAGCAGTTTCCGGGGGGGGGGGGAGCAGTACTTC.

The CDR3 reads CASTGLAGGGETQYF. The CDR3 DNA follows: TGTGCCAGCACCGGACTAGCGGGAGGAGGGGAGACCCAGTACTTC. The chain combines TRBV6-1 with TRBJ2-5; 14 bases map to TRBD2. Trimming at V came to 7 bases and at J to 5 bases, leaving 6 bases not matched to a gene. Germline CDR1 reads MNHNS; CDR2 reads SASEGT. The CDR3 is 15 residues long.

By share, this clonotype counts as medium-sized. The rearrangement uses TRBV12-3 or TRBV12-4 and TRBJ2-1; 9 bases align to TRBD2. Trimming cost V 2 bases and J 4 bases; bases outside gene matches: 6. There are 16 residues in the CDR3. The CDR3 sequence is CASSLYGGGVYNEQFF. CDR3 sequence (DNA): TGTGCCAGCAGTTTATACGGCGGGGGGGTATACAATGAGCAGTTCTTC.

The chain combines TRBV12-3 or TRBV12-4 with TRBJ2-1; D not certain. The V end lost 5 bases, the J end lost 0 bases, and 14 bases lay between the germline ends. The CDR3 has 16 amino acids. The CDR3: CASSQLSGPSYNEQFF. CDR3 bases: TGTGCCAGCAGTCAACTTTCTGGGCCCTCCTACAATGAGCAGTTCTTC.

By share, this clonotype ranks as medium-sized. This rearrangement joins TRBV7-2 to TRBJ2-5; 8 positions match TRBD2. CDR1 and CDR2 (germline): SGHTA, FQGNSA. CDR3 size: 15 residues. V trimming: 2 bases; J trimming: 2 bases; junction bases outside the gene matches: 4. In DNA form, the CDR3 reads TGTGCCAGCAGCTTATGGTCGGGGGGGCAAGAGACCCAGTACTTC. Its protein product is CASSLWSGGQETQYF.

On this clonotype: A junction boundary mismatches the germline segment, possibly from a read error. The V call is TRBV6-8, the J call TRBJ2-3; possibly TRBD1 or TRBD2 for D (7 bases each). Germline CDR1 MNHGY, CDR2 SAAAGT. This CDR3 contains 18 residues. The CDR3 coding sequence is TGTGCGGGTACCGCTGCGGGGACTGGGGGGCGGGGGACAGATACGCAGTATTTC. As protein: CAGTAAGTGGRGTDTQYF.

There are many counts of this clonotype. A much larger clone sits a single nucleotide away, making a read error possible. The chain uses TRBV10-2 and TRBJ2-5, with 13 bases lining up with TRBD2. The CDR3 has 17 residues. Germline CDR1 and CDR2: WSHSY and SAAADI. The V gene end was trimmed by 3 bases and the J gene end by 11 bases; junction bases not matched to a gene: 15. The CDR3 loop reads CASSDPPGLAGHHEQYF. The CDR3 bases are TGCGCCAGCAGTGACCCCCCGGGACTAGCGGGACACCATGAGCAGTACTTC.

This chain joins TRBV6-4 and TRBJ2-3, with 10 bases that match TRBD2. Germline trimming cut 0 bases from V and 0 bases from J; bases unmatched to any gene: 0. The length of the CDR3 is 16 residues. The germline V gene has CDR1 MRHNA and CDR2 SNTAGT. The DNA for the CDR3 is TGTGCCAGCAGTGACTCAGCGGGGGGGAGCACAGATACGCAGTATTTT. This codes for CASSDSAGGSTDTQYF.

The J gene is TRBJ2-6, the V gene TRBV7-9; 7 bases match TRBD1. Germline CDR1 and CDR2: SEHNR and FQNEAQ (reference sequence). The V and J ends lost 1 base and 2 bases, in that order; junction bases with no gene match: 11. This CDR3 comprises 19 residues. CDR3 coding DNA: TGTGCCAGCAGCTTAGTTGGGGCCACAGGGGCCACTGGGGCCAACGTCCTGACTTTC. Amino acid sequence: CASSLVGATGATGANVLTF.

Note on this clonotype: The CDR3 end shows no conserved phenylalanine or tryptophan, and so a read error is likely. The DNA is left out, because the CDR3 cannot be placed on it with certainty; the CDR3 is given as TCRdb lists it. This sequence joins TRBV6-5 and TRBJ2-6; the D call of TRBD1 is as the table states it, not checked on the DNA. The CDR3 is 15 amino acids in total, end residues counted. Per germline, CDR1 MNHEY and CDR2 SVGAGI. CDR3 sequence reads: CASSYVARGTGERCS.

The V and J genes are TRBV7-2 and TRBJ1-5, with TRBD1 matching over 9 bases. This CDR3 is built from 15 residues. Germline V lookup: CDR1 SGHTA, CDR2 FQGNSA. Trimming cost V 1 base and J 6 bases; bases outside gene matches: 4. The CDR3 DNA is TGTGCCAGCAGCTTAGTGGGACAGGGAGGTCAGCCCCAGCATTTT. Protein product: CASSLVGQGGQPQHF.

This clonotype has ten or more counts. The chain links TRBV28 to TRBJ2-1, with D possibly being TRBD2 (6 bases). The ends were cut back, 2 bases at V and 0 bases at J, with 14 bases in the middle. The CDR3 contains 17 residues. The germline V gene has CDR1 MDHEN and CDR2 SYDVKM. CDR3 amino acids: CASSLPLERVSYNEQFF. The CDR3, as DNA: TGTGCCAGCAGTTTACCCCTAGAGCGGGTCTCCTACAATGAGCAGTTCTTC.

This clonotype was seen a handful of times. The chain joins TRBV27 to TRBJ1-6; 8 nucleotides line up with TRBD1. CDR3 length: 15 amino acids. Germline CDR1 and CDR2: MNHEY and SMNVEV (reference sequence). With V trimmed by 3 bases and J by 10 bases, 8 bases remained unmatched. Written as DNA, the CDR3 is TGTGCCAGCAGTTTGTCGGACAGGGTTTCATCACCCCTCCACTTT. This encodes CASSLSDRVSSPLHF.